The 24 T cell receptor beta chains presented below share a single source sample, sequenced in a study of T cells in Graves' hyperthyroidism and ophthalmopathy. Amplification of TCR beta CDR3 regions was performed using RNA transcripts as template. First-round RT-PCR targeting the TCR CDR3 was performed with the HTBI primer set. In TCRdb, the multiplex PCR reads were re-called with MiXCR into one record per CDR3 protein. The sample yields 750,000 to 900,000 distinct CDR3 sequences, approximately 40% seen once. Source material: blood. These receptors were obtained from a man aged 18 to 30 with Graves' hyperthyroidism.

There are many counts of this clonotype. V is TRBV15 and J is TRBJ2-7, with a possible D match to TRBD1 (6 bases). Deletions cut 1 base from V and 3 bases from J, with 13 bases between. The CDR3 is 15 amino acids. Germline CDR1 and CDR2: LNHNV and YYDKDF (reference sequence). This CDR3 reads CATSRGDTGGYEQYF. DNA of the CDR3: TGTGCCACCAGCAGAGGGGACACCGGCGGCTACGAGCAGTACTTC.

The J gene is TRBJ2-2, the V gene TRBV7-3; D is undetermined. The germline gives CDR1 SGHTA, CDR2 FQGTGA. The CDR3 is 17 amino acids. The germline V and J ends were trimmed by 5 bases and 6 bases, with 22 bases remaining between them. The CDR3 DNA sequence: TGTGCCAGCAGCCTCAACTCACTATCTAGTTTTCCCGGGGAGCTGTTTTTT. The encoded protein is CASSLNSLSSFPGELFF.

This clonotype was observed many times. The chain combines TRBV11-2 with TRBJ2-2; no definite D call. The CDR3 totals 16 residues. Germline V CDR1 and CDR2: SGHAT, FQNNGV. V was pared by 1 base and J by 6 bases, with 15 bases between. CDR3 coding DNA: TGTGCCAGCAGCTTAGGGCCACCAAAGGGTTCCGGGGAGCTGTTTTTT. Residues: CASSLGPPKGSGELFF.

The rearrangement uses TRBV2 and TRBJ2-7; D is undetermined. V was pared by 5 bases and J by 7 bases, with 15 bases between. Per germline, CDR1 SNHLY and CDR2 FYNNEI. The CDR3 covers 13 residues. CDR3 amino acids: CASSTPGGEEQYF. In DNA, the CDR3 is TGTGCCAGCAGTACCCCTGGTGGTGAGGAGCAGTACTTC. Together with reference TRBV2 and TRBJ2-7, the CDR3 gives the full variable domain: EPEVTQTPSHQVTQMGQEVILRCVPISNHLYFYWYRQILGQKVEFLVSFYNNEISEKSEIFDDQFSVERPDGSNFTLKIRSTKLEDSAMYFCASSTPGGEEQYFGPGTRLTVT.

The CDR3 spells CATSRDYGGSNEQYF. Here the CDR3 DNA reads TGTGCCACCAGCAGAGATTACGGGGGATCGAACGAGCAGTACTTC. V usage is TRBV15 and J usage is TRBJ2-7, with D perhaps TRBD2 (6 bases). The CDR3 is made up of 15 amino acids. The V end was cut by 0 bases, the J end by 5 bases, with 14 bases between. Germline lookup yields CDR1 LNHNV and CDR2 YYDKDF (reference sequence).

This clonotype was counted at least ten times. The chain's CDR3 is CASTPTGRGEKLFF. Written as DNA, the CDR3 is TGTGCCAGCACCCCGACAGGGAGAGGTGAAAAACTGTTTTTT. The chain uses TRBV2 and TRBJ1-4, with TRBD1 matching 7 bases. Germline lookup yields CDR1 SNHLY and CDR2 FYNNEI. The CDR3 has 14 residues. V was pared by 7 bases and J by 7 bases, with 9 bases of the junction left unmatched.

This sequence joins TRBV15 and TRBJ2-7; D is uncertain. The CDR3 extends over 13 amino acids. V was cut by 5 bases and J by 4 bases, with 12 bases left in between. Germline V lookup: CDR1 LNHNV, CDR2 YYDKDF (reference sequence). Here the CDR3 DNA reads TGTGCCACCAGCGACCAGGTGGGTTACGAGCAGTACTTC. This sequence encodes CATSDQVGYEQYF.

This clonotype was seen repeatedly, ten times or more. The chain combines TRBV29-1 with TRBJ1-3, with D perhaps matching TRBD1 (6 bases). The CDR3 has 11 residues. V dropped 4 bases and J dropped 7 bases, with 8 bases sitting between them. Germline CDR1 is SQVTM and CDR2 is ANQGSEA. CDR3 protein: CSVVRGNTIYF. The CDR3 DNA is TGCAGCGTTGTGAGGGGGAACACCATATATTTT.

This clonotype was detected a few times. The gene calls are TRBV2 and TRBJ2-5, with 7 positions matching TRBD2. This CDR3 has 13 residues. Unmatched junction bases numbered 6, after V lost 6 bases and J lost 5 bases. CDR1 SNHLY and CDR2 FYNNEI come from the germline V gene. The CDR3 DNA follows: TGTGCCAGCAGGGGACTAACTGGGGAGACCCAGTACTTC. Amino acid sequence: CASRGLTGETQYF.

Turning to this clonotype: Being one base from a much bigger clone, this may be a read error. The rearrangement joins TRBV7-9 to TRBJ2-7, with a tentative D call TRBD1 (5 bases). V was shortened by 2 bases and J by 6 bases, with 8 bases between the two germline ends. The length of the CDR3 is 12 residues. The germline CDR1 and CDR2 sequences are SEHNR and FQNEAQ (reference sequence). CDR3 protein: CASSLQGTEQYF. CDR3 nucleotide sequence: TGTGCCAGCAGCTTACAGGGAACCGAGCAGTACTTC.

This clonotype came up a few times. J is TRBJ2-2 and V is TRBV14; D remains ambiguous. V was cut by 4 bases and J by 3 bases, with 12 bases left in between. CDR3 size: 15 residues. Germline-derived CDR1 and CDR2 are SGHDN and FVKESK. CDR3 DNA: TGTGCCAGCAGCCCTAGACCAGAATACACCGGGGAGCTGTTTTTT. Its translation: CASSPRPEYTGELFF. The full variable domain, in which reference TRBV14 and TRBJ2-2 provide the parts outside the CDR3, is EAGVTQFPSHSVIEKGQTVTLRCDPISGHDNLYWYRRVMGKEIKFLLHFVKESKQDESGMPNNRFLAERTGGTYSTLKVQPAELEDSGVYFCASSPRPEYTGELFFGEGSRLTVL.

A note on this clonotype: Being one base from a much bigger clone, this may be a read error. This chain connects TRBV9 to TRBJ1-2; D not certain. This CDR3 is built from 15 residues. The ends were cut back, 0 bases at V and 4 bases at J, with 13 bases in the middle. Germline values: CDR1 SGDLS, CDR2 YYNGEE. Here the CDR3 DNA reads TGTGCCAGCAGCGTAGACGTAGGGCAGGTCTATGGCTACACCTTC. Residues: CASSVDVGQVYGYTF.

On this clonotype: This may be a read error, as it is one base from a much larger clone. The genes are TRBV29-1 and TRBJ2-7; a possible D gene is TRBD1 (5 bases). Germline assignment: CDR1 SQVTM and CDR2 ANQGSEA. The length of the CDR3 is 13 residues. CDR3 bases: TGCAGCGTTGAGGGGCATAGCTCCTACGGGCAGTACTTC. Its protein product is CSVEGHSSYGQYF.

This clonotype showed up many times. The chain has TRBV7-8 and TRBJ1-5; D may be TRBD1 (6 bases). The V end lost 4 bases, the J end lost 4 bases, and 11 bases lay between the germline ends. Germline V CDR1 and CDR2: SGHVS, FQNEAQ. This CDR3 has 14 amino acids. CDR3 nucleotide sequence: TGTGCCAGCAGCTCCTTGGACAGAAATCAGCCCCAGCATTTT. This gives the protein CASSSLDRNQPQHF. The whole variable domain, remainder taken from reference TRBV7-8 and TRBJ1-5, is GAGVSQSPRYKVAKRGQDVALRCDPISGHVSLFWYQQALGQGPEFLTYFQNEAQLDKSGLPSDRFFAERPEGSVSTLKIQRTQQEDSAVYLCASSSLDRNQPQHFGDGTRLSIL.

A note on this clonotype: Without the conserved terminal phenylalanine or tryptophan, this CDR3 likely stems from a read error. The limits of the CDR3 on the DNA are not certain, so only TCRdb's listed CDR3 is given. The CDR3 protein is CASSAGAPS. The chain recombines TRBV12-3 or TRBV12-4 with TRBJ1-1; TRBD1 is taken as the D call from the table, unchecked against the DNA. Counting both end residues, the CDR3 totals 9 amino acids.

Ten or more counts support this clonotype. The CDR3 sequence is CASSQDWGEGPQPQHF. The CDR3 bases are TGTGCCAGCAGCCAAGATTGGGGTGAGGGTCCCCAGCCCCAGCATTTT. The chain employs TRBV9 and TRBJ1-5, with D uncertain. The CDR3 extends over 16 amino acids. Trimming removed 4 bases from V and 7 bases from J, with 21 bases in between. Looked up from germline, CDR1 is SGDLS and CDR2 is YYNGEE.

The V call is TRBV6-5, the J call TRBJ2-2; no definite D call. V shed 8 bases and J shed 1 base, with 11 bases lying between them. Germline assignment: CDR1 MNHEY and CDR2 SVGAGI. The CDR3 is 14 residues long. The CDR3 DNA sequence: TGTGCCAGCGGGATTGTATTGAACACCGGGGAGCTGTTTTTT. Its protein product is CASGIVLNTGELFF.

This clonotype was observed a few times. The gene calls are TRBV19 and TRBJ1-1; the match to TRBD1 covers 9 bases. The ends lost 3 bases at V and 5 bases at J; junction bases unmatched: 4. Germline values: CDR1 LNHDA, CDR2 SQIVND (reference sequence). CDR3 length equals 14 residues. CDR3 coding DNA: TGTGCCAGTAGTATTACAGGGGGCCAAACTGAAGCTTTCTTT. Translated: CASSITGGQTEAFF.

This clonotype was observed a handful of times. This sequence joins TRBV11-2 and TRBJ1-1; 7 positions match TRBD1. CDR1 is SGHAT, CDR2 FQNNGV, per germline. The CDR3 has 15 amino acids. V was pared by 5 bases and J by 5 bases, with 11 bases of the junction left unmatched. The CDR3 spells CASSLRGQGGTEAFF. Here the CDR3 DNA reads TGTGCCAGCAGCCTGAGGGGGCAGGGAGGGACTGAAGCTTTCTTT.

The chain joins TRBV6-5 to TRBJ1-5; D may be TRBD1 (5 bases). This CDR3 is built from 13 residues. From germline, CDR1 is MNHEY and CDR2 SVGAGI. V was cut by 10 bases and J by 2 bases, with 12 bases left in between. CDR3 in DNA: TGTGCCACCTTCGGGGGGGGCAATCAGCCCCAGCATTTT. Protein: CATFGGGNQPQHF.

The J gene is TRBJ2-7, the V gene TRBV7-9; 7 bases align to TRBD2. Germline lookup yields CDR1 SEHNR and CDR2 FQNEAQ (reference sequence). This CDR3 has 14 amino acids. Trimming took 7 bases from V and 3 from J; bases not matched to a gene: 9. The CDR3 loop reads CASNGRGRGYEQYF. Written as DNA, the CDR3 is TGTGCCAGCAACGGGCGGGGGAGGGGCTACGAGCAGTACTTC.

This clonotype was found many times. The CDR3 protein is CSAGTSGAETQYF. The CDR3 DNA is TGCAGCGCTGGGACTAGCGGGGCTGAGACCCAGTACTTC. The rearrangement joins TRBV29-1 to TRBJ2-5; 13 bases align to TRBD2. The CDR3 loop spans 13 amino acids. Trimming at V came to 7 bases and at J to 5 bases, leaving 4 bases not matched to a gene. CDR1 is SQVTM, CDR2 ANQGSEA, per germline.

This CDR3 is CASSWGDRGYINSPLHF. In nucleotides, the CDR3 is TGTGCCAGCAGCTGGGGAGACAGGGGATATATCAATTCACCCCTCCACTTT. The rearrangement joins TRBV7-9 to TRBJ1-6; 8 nucleotides align to TRBD1. The CDR3 contains 17 residues. Germline V gene sequence: CDR1 SEHNR, CDR2 FQNEAQ (reference sequence). V trimming: 4 bases; J trimming: 7 bases; junction bases outside the gene matches: 12.

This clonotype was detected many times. The CDR3 DNA is TGCAGCGTTGAGGAGGGTGCAGATACGCAGTATTTT. It translates to CSVEEGADTQYF. The rearrangement joins TRBV29-1 to TRBJ2-3, with a possible D match to TRBD2 (6 bases). V was shortened by 3 bases and J by 4 bases, with 8 bases between the two germline ends. There are 12 residues in the CDR3. In germline, CDR1 is SQVTM, CDR2 ANQGSEA.